The TCR beta chain under discussion was sequenced for a study of metastatic and nonmetastatic thyroid tumors. On this clone itself: As yet, its antigen is unknown. The junction differs from germline at one of its ends, possibly a read error.

Every patient underwent thyroid surgery untreated. CDR1 DFQATT and CDR2 SNEGSKA come from the germline V gene (reference sequence). The CDR3 runs 13 residues. Study observations and caveats: For both blood and tumor, malignant thyroid tumors reportedly showed significantly higher TCR beta diversity than benign nodules did.

In the original processing: Clinicopathological groups supplied CDR3 differences that were used to build a distant-metastasis classifier for papillary thyroid cancer. TCRdb reanalyzed the PCR reads with MiXCR. The V and J calls follow TCRdb's processing rather than the paper's. The sample records 30,000 to 40,000 clones, 25% to 30% being singletons. The chain joins TRBV20-1 to TRBJ2-7, with D maybe TRBD2 (5 bases). The TCR sequence derives from a female donor with papillary thyroid cancer or a benign thyroid nodule (not recorded which). Some clones in this sample may be carry-over from other donors' samples. The sample was blood. The CDR3 loop reads CRATRVAPYEQYF. The CDR3 DNA reads TGCAGAGCTACTAGAGTGGCCCCCTACGAGCAGTACTTC.